This passage covers 9 T cell receptor beta chains from one sample sequenced in a study of human T cells and chemical hapten exposure. TCRdb ran MiXCR on the RACE reads and lists one entry per CDR3 protein. The data hold 270,000 or so distinct CDR3 sequences, with roughly 8% observed a single time. As for time point: pre-sensitization, week 0. Treatment noted: therapeutic diphenylcyclopropenone sensitization with weekly scalp DPC. Here the sequenced sample was whole blood, taken in connection with sensitization to the hapten diphenylcyclopropenone (DPC). Every receptor here comes from a man between 18 and 29 years old with alopecia areata. Some clones in this sample may be carry-over from other donors' samples.

In this sample, this clonotype turned up a few times. The genes are TRBV11-1 and TRBJ2-5; a possible D gene is TRBD2 (5 bases). The CDR3 covers 13 residues. Per the germline V gene, CDR1 is SGHAT and CDR2 is FQDESV (reference sequence). Trimming pared 7 bases from V and 0 bases from J, leaving 9 bases between. CDR3 in amino acids: CASNPGNQETQYF. The CDR3 nucleotides read TGTGCCAGCAACCCGGGGAACCAAGAGACCCAGTACTTC. Drawing the rest from reference TRBV11-1 and TRBJ2-5, the complete variable domain is EAEVAQSPRYKITEKSQAVAFWCDPISGHATLYWYRQILGQGPELLVQFQDESVVDDSQLPKDRFSAERLKGVDSTLKIQPAELGDSAMYLCASNPGNQETQYFGPGTRLLVL.

The chain uses TRBV7-2 and TRBJ2-4; TRBD2 matches at 7 bases. The trim removed 1 base at V and 1 base at J, leaving 4 bases unmatched. The germline gives CDR1 SGHTA, CDR2 FQGNSA. The CDR3 contains 16 residues. The DNA for the CDR3 is TGTGCCAGCAGCTTAGTGGCGGGGGACGCCAAAAACATTCAGTACTTC. Its protein product is CASSLVAGDAKNIQYF.

In this sample, this clonotype turned up a few times. The chain employs TRBV7-2 and TRBJ2-5, with TRBD1 as a possible D gene (8 bases). Germline V gene data show CDR1 as SGHTA and CDR2 as FQGNSA. The CDR3 has 15 amino acids. Trimming removed 4 bases from V and 5 bases from J, with 17 bases in between. CDR3: CASSYRQGRAETQYF. The CDR3 nucleotides read TGTGCCAGCAGCTACCGACAGGGGAGGGCGGAGACCCAGTACTTC.

This clonotype was detected many times. The chain has TRBV2 and TRBJ2-3, with unresolved D. The CDR3 length is 15 residues. Trimming shortened V by 4 bases and J by 3 bases, and 14 bases separated the two germline ends. Germline V gives CDR1 SNHLY, CDR2 FYNNEI. CDR3 protein: CASSGWQDGTDTQYF. CDR3 in DNA: TGTGCCAGCAGTGGGTGGCAGGATGGGACAGATACGCAGTATTTT.

This clonotype was picked up a small number of times. V gene TRBV2 combines with J gene TRBJ2-3; D call uncertain. The V end lost 6 bases, the J end lost 0 bases, and 13 bases lay between the germline ends. Germline lookup yields CDR1 SNHLY and CDR2 FYNNEI. The CDR3 is made up of 15 amino acids. CDR3 nucleotides: TGTGCCAGCAGGGTGGACCCGACTAGCACAGATACGCAGTATTTT. Translating gives CASRVDPTSTDTQYF.

This clonotype showed up many times. This chain links TRBV27 with TRBJ1-2; 9 bases fit TRBD1. The V gene's germline CDR1 is MNHEY and CDR2 SMNVEV (reference sequence). V lost 1 base to trimming and J lost 0 bases; unmatched junction nucleotides: 3. This CDR3 has 16 amino acids. CDR3 sequence (DNA): TGTGCCAGCAGTTTATGGGGACAGGGAGCTAACTATGGCTACACCTTC. Translation: CASSLWGQGANYGYTF.

This clonotype has a count of ten or more. The CDR3, as DNA: TGTGCCAGCAGCCAAGAATATGGACAGGAAGAGCAGTACTTC. This encodes CASSQEYGQEEQYF. The gene calls are TRBV4-2 and TRBJ2-7, with 7 bases lining up with TRBD1. V trimming: 0 bases; J trimming: 7 bases; junction bases outside the gene matches: 6. Looked up from germline, CDR1 is LGHNA and CDR2 is YNFKEQ. The CDR3 totals 14 residues.

The genes are TRBV24-1 and TRBJ1-1; TRBD1 agrees at 9 bases. This CDR3 has 13 residues. V lost 7 bases to trimming and J lost 4 bases; unmatched junction nucleotides: 3. CDR1 is KGHDR, CDR2 SFDVKD, per germline. The CDR3 is CATRGQGSTEAFF. In nucleotides, the CDR3 is TGTGCCACCAGGGGACAGGGATCCACTGAAGCTTTCTTT.

There are a few counts of this clonotype. The chain is built from TRBV9 and TRBJ2-1, with 8 bases matching TRBD1. The CDR3 runs to 18 residues. Trimming took 4 bases from V and 0 from J; bases not matched to a gene: 12. Germline values: CDR1 SGDLS, CDR2 YYNGEE. Here the CDR3 DNA reads TGTGCCAGCAGCATTCACCCCGGACAGGGAACCTCCTACAATGAGCAGTTCTTC. Protein: CASSIHPGQGTSYNEQFF.